This T cell receptor (beta chain) was captured in a study of blood T cell repertoires in COVID-19. For the study at large: The United States, Italy and Spain were the sources of the acute and convalescent COVID-19 samples. PBMCs, B-cell-depleted T cells, or T cells provided the cDNA or gDNA that made up the material.

V lost 5 bases to trimming and J lost 7 bases; unmatched junction nucleotides: 13. Germline values: CDR1 GTSNPN, CDR2 SVGIG (reference sequence). The CDR3 consists of 14 residues. The authors' processing: Reference gene primer amplification in the assay estimated nucleated cell counts. The repertoire was sequenced with immunoSEQ multiplex PCR; TCRdb's copy has only in-frame clones and lacks some. V and J calls plus clone size are reproduced from that table; the DNA served to infer D and trimming. The sample shows roughly 170,000 clones, around 85% of them seen only once. The chain has TRBV30 and TRBJ1-2, with TRBD1 matching 7 bases. The sequence was obtained from an older man with active or convalescent COVID-19. What was sequenced was peripheral blood. CDR3 region: CAWEKQGIYGGYTF. The DNA for the CDR3 is TGTGCCTGGGAGAAACAGGGGATTTACGGTGGCTACACCTTC.